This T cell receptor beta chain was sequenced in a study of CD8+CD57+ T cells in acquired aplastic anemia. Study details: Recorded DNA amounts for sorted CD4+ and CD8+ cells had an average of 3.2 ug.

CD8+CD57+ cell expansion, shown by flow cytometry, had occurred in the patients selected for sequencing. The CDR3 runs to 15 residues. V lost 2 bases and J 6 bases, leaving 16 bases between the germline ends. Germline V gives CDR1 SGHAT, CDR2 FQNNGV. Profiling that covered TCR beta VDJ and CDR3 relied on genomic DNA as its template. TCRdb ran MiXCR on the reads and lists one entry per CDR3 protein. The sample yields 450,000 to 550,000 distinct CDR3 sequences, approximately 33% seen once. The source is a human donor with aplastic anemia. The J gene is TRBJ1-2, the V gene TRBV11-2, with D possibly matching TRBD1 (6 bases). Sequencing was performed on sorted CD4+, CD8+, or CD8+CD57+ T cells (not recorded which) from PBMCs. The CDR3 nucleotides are TGTGCCAGCAGCTTAACAGGGACTACGAGAAATGGCTACACCTTC. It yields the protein CASSLTGTTRNGYTF.